These 29 T cell receptor beta chains share one sample of origin, sequenced in a study of radiation and T cells in renal cell carcinoma (dated by TCRdb to 2020 to 2021). The time point label here, explained by the study, means: blood 4 weeks post-SBRT, at nephrectomy. The intended sense of this specimen's treatment or condition label: 15 Gy SBRT to primary tumor, nephrectomy 4 weeks later. Preparation of the library involved the immunoSEQ multiplex PCR assay. TCRdb took over this immuneACCESS table, retaining in-frame rearrangements with V and J assigned. Such tables are incomplete; in checked studies, under half of the missing clones stem from an unresolved V gene, and the remainder is unexplained. The sample has roughly 170,000 clones on record, about 88% of them singletons. The ten largest clonotypes hold around 10% of the sample. The source was blood, collected from a patient whose treatment included radiotherapy and nephrectomy. Receptor source: a woman in her forties or fifties with renal cell carcinoma.

Details on this clone: This specimen includes other DNA sequences encoding the same CDR3. This chain connects TRBV5-4 to TRBJ2-2; 8 bases line up with TRBD2. After removal of 2 bases from V and 0 bases from J, the junction contained 3 bases not matched to a gene. Germline assignment: CDR1 SGHNT and CDR2 YYREEE (reference sequence). This CDR3 has 16 residues. The CDR3 sequence is CASSLRGGPNTGELFF. The CDR3, as DNA: TGTGCCAGCAGCTTACGCGGGGGGCCGAACACCGGGGAGCTGTTTTTT.

The chain links TRBV6-6 to TRBJ2-7, with D possibly TRBD1 on 5 matching bases. Trimming pared 8 bases from V and 2 bases from J, leaving 10 bases between. The CDR3 contains 12 residues. CDR1 is MNHNY and CDR2 is SVGAGI in the germline V gene (reference sequence). CDR3 nucleotides: TGTGCCAGCGCAACAGGCCCCTACGAGCAGTACTTC. As protein: CASATGPYEQYF.

This chain joins TRBV6-6 and TRBJ1-2, with D tentatively TRBD1 (5 bases). The CDR3 totals 12 residues. Germline CDR1 is MNHNY and CDR2 is SVGAGI (reference sequence). Trimming took 5 bases from V and 4 from J, leaving 8 bases between them. The CDR3 here is CASSPGTYGYTF. Here the CDR3 DNA reads TGTGCCAGCAGTCCGGGGACCTATGGCTACACCTTC.

The chain carries TRBV19 and TRBJ2-6; D might be TRBD1 (5 bases). The V and J ends lost 3 bases and 4 bases respectively, with 16 bases between them. In germline, CDR1 is LNHDA, CDR2 SQIVND (reference sequence). The length of the CDR3 is 17 residues. In nucleotides, the CDR3 is TGTGCCAGTAGTATCAGGCAGGGAATGGAGGGGGCCAACGTCCTGACTTTC. Amino acids: CASSIRQGMEGANVLTF.

The chain employs TRBV4-3 and TRBJ1-4; unclear D gene. This CDR3 contains 16 residues. The germline V and J ends were trimmed by 0 bases and 4 bases, with 12 bases remaining between them. From germline, CDR1 is LGHNA and CDR2 YSLEER. In DNA form, the CDR3 reads TGCGCCAGCAGCCAAGATCGGCACAGCATTAATGAAAAACTGTTTTTT. Encoded protein: CASSQDRHSINEKLFF.

The V gene is TRBV9, the J gene TRBJ2-5; either TRBD1 or TRBD2 may supply D (6 bases each). Germline V CDR1 and CDR2: SGDLS, YYNGEE. The CDR3 extends over 13 amino acids. Trimming left V 2 bases short and J 8 bases short, with 13 bases between. The CDR3 protein is CASSVLGGGTQYF. In DNA, the CDR3 is TGTGCCAGCAGCGTCTTAGGGGGAGGAACCCAGTACTTC.

This rearrangement joins TRBV4-2 to TRBJ2-2, with D perhaps matching TRBD1 (5 bases). Germline V lookup: CDR1 LGHNA, CDR2 YNFKEQ. The V end lost 6 bases, the J end lost 4 bases, and 12 bases lay between the germline ends. The CDR3 runs to 14 residues. Here the CDR3 reads CASSQGMFTGELFF. Written as DNA, the CDR3 is TGTGCCAGCAGTCAGGGAATGTTCACCGGGGAGCTGTTTTTT.

The rearrangement links TRBV6-5 to TRBJ1-1, with D maybe TRBD1 (5 bases). The V gene lost 6 bases and the J gene lost 7 bases, with 15 bases spanning the gap. Per germline, CDR1 MNHEY and CDR2 SVGAGI. The CDR3 has 13 residues. CDR3 sequence: CASRTGTPVEAFF. The CDR3 DNA is TGTGCCAGCAGGACCGGGACTCCGGTTGAAGCTTTCTTT.

The rearrangement links TRBV19 to TRBJ2-5, with D hard to call. V was pared by 7 bases and J by 5 bases, with 14 bases between. CDR1 is LNHDA and CDR2 is SQIVND in the germline V gene (reference sequence). CDR3 length equals 13 residues. CDR3 DNA: TGTGCCAGTATGGATGTGGGTACGGAGACCCAGTACTTC. Protein: CASMDVGTETQYF.

This clone was picked up a small number of times. The V call is TRBV5-1, the J call TRBJ1-6; 9 nucleotides line up with TRBD1. J was trimmed by 5 bases and V by 4 bases; bases with no gene match: 4. Germline V gene sequence: CDR1 SGHRS, CDR2 YFSETQ. The CDR3 covers 15 residues. In DNA, the CDR3 is TGCGCCAGCAGCCCACGACAGGGGGATAATTCACCCCTCCACTTT. Protein product: CASSPRQGDNSPLHF.

This sequence joins TRBV7-9 and TRBJ1-2; D ambiguous. The CDR3 has 13 amino acids. Germline V gene data show CDR1 as SEHNR and CDR2 as FQNEAQ (reference sequence). Trimming took off 5 bases at V and 8 bases at J, with 15 bases between the two ends. The CDR3 here is CASSVLGLLGYTF. The CDR3 nucleotides read TGTGCCAGCAGCGTCCTTGGACTGCTGGGCTACACCTTC.

V usage is TRBV29-1 and J usage is TRBJ2-7; 10 bases fit TRBD1. The CDR3 length is 14 residues. V was clipped by 4 bases and J by 1 base; unmatched bases: 4. Germline V gives CDR1 SQVTM, CDR2 ANQGSEA. CDR3 amino acids: CSVVDRGGSYEQYF. CDR3 nucleotide sequence: TGCAGCGTTGTGGACAGGGGGGGGTCCTACGAGCAGTACTTC.

The CDR3 sequence: CASSLDGGATGELFF. Written as DNA, the CDR3 is TGCGCCAGCAGCTTGGACGGGGGAGCCACCGGGGAGCTGTTTTTT. The chain uses TRBV5-1 and TRBJ2-2; a possible D gene is TRBD2 (6 bases). The germline V and J ends were trimmed by 0 bases and 4 bases, with 10 bases remaining between them. Germline loops: CDR1 SGHRS, CDR2 YFSETQ. CDR3 length: 15 residues.

The chain's CDR3 is CASNPRDFSEQYF. CDR3 nucleotides: TGTGCCAGCAACCCCCGGGACTTCAGCGAGCAGTACTTC. The chain joins TRBV7-9 to TRBJ2-7; D perhaps matches TRBD2 (6 bases). CDR3 length: 13 residues. V lost 7 bases, J lost 6 bases, and 16 bases lay in between. Germline values: CDR1 SEHNR, CDR2 FQNEAQ (reference sequence). The variable domain in full, completed from reference TRBV7-9 and TRBJ2-7, reads DTGVSQNPRHKITKRGQNVTFRCDPISEHNRLYWYRQTLGQGPEFLTYFQNEAQLEKSRLLSDRFSAERPKGSFSTLEIQRTEQGDSAMYLCASNPRDFSEQYFGPGTRLTVT.

This clone was picked up a small number of times. The CDR3 DNA follows: TGTGCCTGGAGTAGGGTTTCTAACACTGAAGCTTTCTTT. Translation: CAWSRVSNTEAFF. The chain joins TRBV30 to TRBJ1-1; D unclear. Germline loops: CDR1 GTSNPN, CDR2 SVGIG (reference sequence). V was shortened by 2 bases and J by 2 bases, with 9 bases between the two germline ends. The CDR3 has 13 amino acids.

The chain links TRBV19 to TRBJ2-1; a possible D gene is TRBD1 (5 bases). The CDR3 runs to 16 residues. Trimming left V 3 bases short and J 4 bases short, with 16 bases between. The germline CDR1 and CDR2 sequences are LNHDA and SQIVND (reference sequence). CDR3 sequence: CASSIALGALYNEQFF. The CDR3 nucleotides are TGTGCCAGTAGTATCGCCTTAGGGGCTCTATACAATGAGCAGTTCTTC.

The chain couples TRBV5-8 to TRBJ1-4; D unresolved. The CDR3 length is 16 residues. CDR1 SGHTS and CDR2 YDEGEE come from the germline V gene. Trimming pared 0 bases from V and 0 bases from J, leaving 9 bases between. The CDR3 bases are TGTGCCAGCAGCTTGGCCAGAGTACCAACTAATGAAAAACTGTTTTTT. Translation gives CASSLARVPTNEKLFF.

V and J are TRBV7-9 and TRBJ2-5, with 10 bases aligning to TRBD1. The CDR3 consists of 16 residues. J was trimmed by 0 bases and V by 3 bases; bases with no gene match: 4. Germline values: CDR1 SEHNR, CDR2 FQNEAQ (reference sequence). CDR3 bases: TGTGCCAGCAGCTTGGGGGACAGGGGATACCAAGAGACCCAGTACTTC. Translating gives CASSLGDRGYQETQYF.

The chain has TRBV6-6 and TRBJ2-7, with 11 bases that match TRBD1. CDR3 length equals 15 residues. The V segment lost 3 bases and the J segment 6 bases; nucleotides outside the gene matches: 7. Germline values: CDR1 MNHNY, CDR2 SVGAGI (reference sequence). The CDR3 here is CASSYSEGTGGEQYF. CDR3 DNA: TGTGCCAGCAGTTATTCCGAGGGGACAGGGGGCGAGCAGTACTTC.

The chain employs TRBV4-3 and TRBJ1-2; D not resolved. The CDR3 spans 15 residues. Deletions cut 0 bases from V and 1 base from J, with 9 bases between. Germline assignment: CDR1 LGHNA and CDR2 YSLEER. The CDR3 is CASSQDVGNNYGYTF. CDR3 DNA: TGCGCCAGCAGCCAAGATGTTGGCAATAACTATGGCTACACCTTC.

The V call is TRBV30, the J call TRBJ2-5; TRBD1 agrees at 7 bases. The trim removed 5 bases at V and 4 bases at J, leaving 4 bases unmatched. The V gene's germline CDR1 is GTSNPN and CDR2 SVGIG (reference sequence). The length of the CDR3 is 12 residues. The CDR3: CAWGTVGETQYF. The DNA of the CDR3 is TGTGCCTGGGGGACAGTAGGAGAGACCCAGTACTTC.

The genes are TRBV5-8 and TRBJ1-1; the D is unclear. The CDR3 spans 16 residues. Germline CDR1 is SGHTS and CDR2 is YDEGEE. Trimming removed 2 bases at V and 0 bases at J, with 14 bases between. The CDR3 loop reads CASSFLTVEVNTEAFF. The CDR3 nucleotides are TGTGCCAGCAGCTTTCTTACAGTCGAGGTGAACACTGAAGCTTTCTTT. Filled out from reference TRBV5-8 and TRBJ1-1, the complete variable domain reads EAGVTQSPTHLIKTRGQQATLRCSPISGHTSVYWYQQALGLGLQFLLWYDEGEERNRGNFPPRFSGRQFPNYSSELNVNALELEDSALYLCASSFLTVEVNTEAFFGQGTRLTVV.

The chain is built from TRBV19 and TRBJ2-1; possible D gene TRBD2, 6 bases. Germline values: CDR1 LNHDA, CDR2 SQIVND (reference sequence). The V gene lost 8 bases and the J gene lost 3 bases, with 14 bases spanning the gap. This CDR3 region has 14 residues. The CDR3 DNA sequence: TGTGCCAGTTCAGTGGGAGGTGGCTACAATGAGCAGTTCTTC. This codes for CASSVGGGYNEQFF.

Notes on this clone: Mismatch with germline at one junction end may stem from a read error. This sequence joins TRBV11-2 and TRBJ2-7, with D possibly TRBD2 on 6 matching bases. This CDR3 contains 16 residues. Germline CDR1 is SGHAT and CDR2 is FQNNGV. CDR3 sequence (DNA): TGTGCCAGCAGCGTAGACGGACTACCTCGGCCCTACGAGCAGTACTTC. It translates to CASSVDGLPRPYEQYF.

This rearrangement joins TRBV5-1 to TRBJ2-2, with D maybe TRBD1 (5 bases). Trimming removed 2 bases at V and 2 bases at J, with 7 bases between. Germline V lookup: CDR1 SGHRS, CDR2 YFSETQ. The CDR3 is 14 amino acids. The CDR3 sequence: CASSFDSNTGELFF. The CDR3, as DNA: TGCGCCAGCAGCTTTGACAGTAACACCGGGGAGCTGTTTTTT.

The genes are TRBV6-1 and TRBJ2-5; 8 bases line up with TRBD2. This CDR3 spans 13 amino acids. Trimming took 0 bases from V and 14 from J; bases not matched to a gene: 8. CDR1 and CDR2 (germline): MNHNS, SASEGT. This CDR3 is CASSEAVGLVLYF. CDR3 in DNA: TGTGCCAGCAGTGAAGCGGTGGGACTAGTGCTCTACTTC.

The J gene is TRBJ2-3, the V gene TRBV9; 9 bases align to TRBD2. Per germline, CDR1 SGDLS and CDR2 YYNGEE. The V and J ends lost 0 bases and 3 bases, in that order; junction bases with no gene match: 8. The CDR3 has 17 amino acids. In DNA form, the CDR3 reads TGTGCCAGCAGCGTAGCTATAGCGGGGGCGGGGACAGATACGCAGTATTTT. Protein product: CASSVAIAGAGTDTQYF.

This clone was detected once. This chain uses TRBV4-3 with TRBJ1-2; 7 nucleotides match TRBD1. The ends lost 0 bases at V and 0 bases at J; junction bases unmatched: 7. The CDR3 runs 17 residues. Germline CDR1 is LGHNA and CDR2 is YSLEER. CDR3 loop: CASSQEWPGQSNYGYTF. The CDR3 nucleotides read TGCGCCAGCAGCCAAGAGTGGCCGGGACAGTCTAACTATGGCTACACCTTC.

The chain is built from TRBV7-2 and TRBJ1-2; D not resolved. This CDR3 spans 12 amino acids. Germline values: CDR1 SGHTA, CDR2 FQGNSA. Trimming cost V 1 base and J 8 bases, with 8 bases left between them. CDR3 region: CASSLGEGGYTF. As DNA, the CDR3 is TGTGCCAGCAGCTTAGGGGAGGGAGGCTACACCTTC. Full variable domain (remainder filled in from reference TRBV7-2 and TRBJ1-2): GAGVSQSPSNKVTEKGKDVELRCDPISGHTALYWYRQSLGQGLEFLIYFQGNSAPDKSGLPSDRFSAERTGGSVSTLTIQRTQQEDSAVYLCASSLGEGGYTFGSGTRLTVV.